This TCR beta chain was sequenced during a study of monozygotic twins with inflammatory bowel disease. Germline CDR1 reads SQVTM; CDR2 reads ANQGSEA. CDR3 length equals 13 residues. TCRdb reanalyzed the 5' RACE reads, giving one entry per CDR3 protein sequence and no DNA. This listing includes 400,000 to 500,000 distinct CDR3 sequences. The material sequenced was blood. The chain couples TRBV29-1 to TRBJ2-3; TCRdb picks TRBD2, but there is no DNA to check that call. This receptor was taken from a human donor with ulcerative colitis or Crohn's disease, or a healthy co-twin of an affected twin (not recorded which). The CDR3: CSALAGPTHTQYF.